The rows below give T cell receptor beta chains drawn from one sample of a study of blood T cell repertoires in COVID-19. The data were produced by immunoSEQ multiplex PCR, yet TCRdb's version contains in-frame clones alone and is incomplete. Here the sample spans 95,000 to 150,000 clones, more than 60% being singletons. The sample comprised peripheral blood. The receptors come from a man aged 65-85 years with acute or convalescent COVID-19. The CDR3 runs from the conserved cysteine through the conserved F or W. The D gene is left open where the match is weak. Clone size is not always given. Where it is, it says once, few, many or a class for expanded clones.

D gene: .
clone size: .
V gene: TRBV2
J gene: TRBJ1-3
CDR3 DNA: TGTGCCAGCAAAACTACAGGGTCTGGAAACACCATATATTTT
CDR3 protein: CASKTTGSGNTIYF

D gene: TRBD1
clone size: once
V gene: TRBV25-1
J gene: TRBJ1-2
CDR3 DNA: TGTGCCAGCAGTGATGACAGGGGGATTTCCTATGGCTACACCTTC
CDR3 protein: CASSDDRGISYGYTF

D gene: TRBD2
clone size: .
V gene: TRBV30
J gene: TRBJ2-5
CDR3 DNA: TGTGCCTGGAGTGCCGGACTAGCGGAAGAGACCCAGTACTTC
CDR3 protein: CAWSAGLAEETQYF

D gene: .
clone size: .
V gene: TRBV25-1
J gene: TRBJ1-2
CDR3 DNA: TGTGCCAGCAGTGAATTAACAGGATTAGGCTACACCTTC
CDR3 protein: CASSELTGLGYTF

D gene: .
clone size: .
V gene: TRBV7-9
J gene: TRBJ2-7
CDR3 DNA: TGTGCCAGCAGCTTAGAAGGAGCGTCGGGAAGTGAGCAGTACTTC
CDR3 protein: CASSLEGASGSEQYF

D gene: .
clone size: .
V gene: TRBV9
J gene: TRBJ1-4
CDR3 DNA: TGTGCCAGCAGCTCCCTCGACAGTGATGAAAAACTGTTTTTT
CDR3 protein: CASSSLDSDEKLFF

D gene: .
clone size: .
V gene: TRBV19
J gene: TRBJ1-5
CDR3 DNA: TGTGCCAGTAGTATCATGAGGGTGGTCAGCAATCAGCCCCAGCATTTT
CDR3 protein: CASSIMRVVSNQPQHF

D gene: .
clone size: .
V gene: TRBV9
J gene: TRBJ1-2
CDR3 DNA: TGTGCCAGCAGCGTAGGACCCCTGGAGGGTGGCTACACCTTC
CDR3 protein: CASSVGPLEGGYTF

D gene: .
clone size: .
V gene: TRBV11-2
J gene: TRBJ1-2
CDR3 DNA: TGTGCCAGCAGCTTCGAGGCAAACTATGGCTACACCTTC
CDR3 protein: CASSFEANYGYTF

D gene: TRBD2
clone size: .
V gene: TRBV30
J gene: TRBJ2-1
CDR3 DNA: TGTGCCTGGAGTGTCGGCAGCGGGGATAATGAGCAGTTCTTC
CDR3 protein: CAWSVGSGDNEQFF

D gene: TRBD1
clone size: .
V gene: TRBV4-3
J gene: TRBJ2-7
CDR3 DNA: TGCGCCAGCAGCCAGGCATCCGGGACAGGGCTCTACGAGCAGTACTTC
CDR3 protein: CASSQASGTGLYEQYF

D gene: .
clone size: .
V gene: TRBV6-5
J gene: TRBJ1-5
CDR3 DNA: TGTGCCAGCAGTTACTCGATCGGAGATAGCAATCAGCCCCAGCATTTT
CDR3 protein: CASSYSIGDSNQPQHF

D gene: TRBD1
clone size: .
V gene: TRBV4-1
J gene: TRBJ1-2
CDR3 DNA: TGCGCCAGCAGCCGGACAGGGGGTGACTATGGCTACACCTTC
CDR3 protein: CASSRTGGDYGYTF

D gene: .
clone size: .
V gene: TRBV5-4
J gene: TRBJ2-1
CDR3 DNA: TGTGCCAGCAGCCTATCGACAGACAATGAGCAGTTCTTC
CDR3 protein: CASSLSTDNEQFF

D gene: TRBD1
clone size: few
V gene: TRBV3-1/TRBV3-2
J gene: TRBJ2-1
CDR3 DNA: TGTGCCAGCAGCCACCGACAGGGGCCGTCTACCAATGAGCAGTTCTTC
CDR3 protein: CASSHRQGPSTNEQFF

D gene: .
clone size: .
V gene: TRBV2
J gene: TRBJ1-1
CDR3 DNA: TGTGCCAGCACACAGGGCCTGGGGGAAGCTTTCTTT
CDR3 protein: CASTQGLGEAFF

D gene: .
clone size: .
V gene: TRBV19
J gene: TRBJ1-1
CDR3 DNA: TGTGCCAGTAGTATCGGGGGTTTTGTCACTGAAGCTTTCTTT
CDR3 protein: CASSIGGFVTEAFF

D gene: TRBD2
clone size: .
V gene: TRBV3-1/TRBV3-2
J gene: TRBJ2-5
CDR3 DNA: TGTGCCAGCAGCACACAACTAGCGGGGTATGAGACCCAGTACTTC
CDR3 protein: CASSTQLAGYETQYF

D gene: TRBD1
clone size: .
V gene: TRBV18
J gene: TRBJ1-2
CDR3 DNA: TGTGCCAGCTCACCACCCGGACAGGGGGCCCGAGGCTACACCTTC
CDR3 protein: CASSPPGQGARGYTF

D gene: .
clone size: .
V gene: TRBV7-2
J gene: TRBJ2-7
CDR3 DNA: TGTGCCAGCAGCTCTACCCCGGGGGTCTACGAGCAGTACTTC
CDR3 protein: CASSSTPGVYEQYF

D gene: TRBD1
clone size: .
V gene: TRBV11-3
J gene: TRBJ1-1
CDR3 DNA: TGTGCCAGCAGCCCACCCCAGGGGGCCGCTGAAGCTTTCTTT
CDR3 protein: CASSPPQGAAEAFF

D gene: TRBD1
clone size: .
V gene: TRBV19
J gene: TRBJ1-4
CDR3 DNA: TGTGCCAGTAGTGTTAAAACGACGACAGGGCTAGGGGAAAAACTGTTTTTT
CDR3 protein: CASSVKTTTGLGEKLFF